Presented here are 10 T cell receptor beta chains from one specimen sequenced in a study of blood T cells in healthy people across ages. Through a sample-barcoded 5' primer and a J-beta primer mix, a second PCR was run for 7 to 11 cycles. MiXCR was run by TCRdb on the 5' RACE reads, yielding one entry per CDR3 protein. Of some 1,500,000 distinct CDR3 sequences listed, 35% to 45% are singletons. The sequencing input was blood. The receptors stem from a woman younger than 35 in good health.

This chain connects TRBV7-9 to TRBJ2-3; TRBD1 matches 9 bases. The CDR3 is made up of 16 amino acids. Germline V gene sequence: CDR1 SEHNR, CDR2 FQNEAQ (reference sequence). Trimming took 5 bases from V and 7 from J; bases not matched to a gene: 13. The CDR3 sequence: CASSPFGQGMGNTQYF. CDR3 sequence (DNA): TGTGCCAGCAGCCCGTTTGGACAGGGGATGGGAAATACGCAGTATTTT.

The CDR3 spells CASSYGQLNTGELFF. The CDR3 coding sequence is TGTGCCAGCAGCTACGGACAGCTGAACACCGGGGAGCTGTTTTTT. The V gene is TRBV7-2, the J gene TRBJ2-2, with D maybe TRBD1 (6 bases). V was pared by 4 bases and J by 1 base, with 10 bases between. The CDR3 length is 15 residues. CDR1 and CDR2 (germline): SGHTA, FQGNSA.

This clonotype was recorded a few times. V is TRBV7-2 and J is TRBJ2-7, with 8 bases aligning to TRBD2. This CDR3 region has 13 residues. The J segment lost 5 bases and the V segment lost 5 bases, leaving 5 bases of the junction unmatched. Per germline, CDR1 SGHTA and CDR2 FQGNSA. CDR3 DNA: TGTGCCAGCAGCCTAGAGCGGGAGCACGAGCAGTACTTC. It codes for CASSLEREHEQYF. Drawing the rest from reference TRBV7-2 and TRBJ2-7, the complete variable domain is GAGVSQSPSNKVTEKGKDVELRCDPISGHTALYWYRQSLGQGLEFLIYFQGNSAPDKSGLPSDRFSAERTGGSVSTLTIQRTQQEDSAVYLCASSLEREHEQYFGPGTRLTVT.

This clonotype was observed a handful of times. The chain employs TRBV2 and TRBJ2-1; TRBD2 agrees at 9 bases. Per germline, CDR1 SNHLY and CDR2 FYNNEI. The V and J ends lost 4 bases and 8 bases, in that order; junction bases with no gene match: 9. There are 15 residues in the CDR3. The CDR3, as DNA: TGTGCCAGCAGTGTCCGCGGGCTAGCGGGGCATGAGCAGTTCTTC. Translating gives CASSVRGLAGHEQFF.

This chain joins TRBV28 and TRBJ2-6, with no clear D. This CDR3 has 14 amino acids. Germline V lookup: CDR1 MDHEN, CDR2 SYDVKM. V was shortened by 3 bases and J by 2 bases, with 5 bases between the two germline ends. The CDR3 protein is CASSFYPGANVLTF. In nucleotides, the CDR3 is TGTGCCAGCAGTTTCTACCCTGGGGCCAACGTCCTGACTTTC.

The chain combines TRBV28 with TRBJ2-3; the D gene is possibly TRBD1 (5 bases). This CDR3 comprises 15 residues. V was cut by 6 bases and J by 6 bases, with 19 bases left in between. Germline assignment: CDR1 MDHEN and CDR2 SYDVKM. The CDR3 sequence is CASSSPDTSMDTQYF. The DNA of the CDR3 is TGTGCCAGCAGCAGTCCGGACACCTCCATGGATACGCAGTATTTT.

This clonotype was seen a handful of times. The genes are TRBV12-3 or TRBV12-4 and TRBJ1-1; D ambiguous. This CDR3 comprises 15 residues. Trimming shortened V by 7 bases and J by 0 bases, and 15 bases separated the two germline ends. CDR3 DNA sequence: TGTGCCAGCACCTTTGGGTCGACGGTGAACACTGAAGCTTTCTTT. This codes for CASTFGSTVNTEAFF.

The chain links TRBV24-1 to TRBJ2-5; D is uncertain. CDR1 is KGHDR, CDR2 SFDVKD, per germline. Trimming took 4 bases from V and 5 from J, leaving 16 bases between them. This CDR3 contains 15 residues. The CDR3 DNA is TGTGCCACCAGTGACCCTAAACGCAGACGGGAGACCCAGTACTTC. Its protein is CATSDPKRRRETQYF.

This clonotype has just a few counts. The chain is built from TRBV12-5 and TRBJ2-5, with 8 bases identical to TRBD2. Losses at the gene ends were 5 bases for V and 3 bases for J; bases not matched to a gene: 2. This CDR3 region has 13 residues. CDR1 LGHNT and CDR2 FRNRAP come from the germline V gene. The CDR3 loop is CASGGAGEETQYF. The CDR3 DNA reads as TGTGCTAGTGGTGGAGCGGGAGAAGAGACCCAGTACTTC.

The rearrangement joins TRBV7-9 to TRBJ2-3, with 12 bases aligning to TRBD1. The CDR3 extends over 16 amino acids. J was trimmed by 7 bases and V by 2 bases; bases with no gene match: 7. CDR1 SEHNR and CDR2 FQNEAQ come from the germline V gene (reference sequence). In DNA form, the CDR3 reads TGTGCCAGCAGCTTACGGGACAGGGGGCTAGAGAATACGCAGTATTTT. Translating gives CASSLRDRGLENTQYF.